One TCR beta chain is described in this entry. TCRdb keeps only in-frame clones here, not all; method: immunoSEQ multiplex PCR. The data show about 15,000 clones, less than 75% seen once. This sample is part of a study of neoadjuvant anti-PD-1 for oral cavity cancer. PBMCs were not maintained or expanded in culture before analysis. The starting material was PBMCs, obtained before nivolumab (anti-PD-1) treatment. This receptor was obtained from a person aged 35 to 85 with oral cavity squamous cell carcinoma.

CDR3 in amino acids: CASSLLAGVYEQYF. The CDR3 DNA follows: TGTGCCAGCAGCTTACTAGCGGGAGTTTACGAGCAGTACTTC. The J gene is TRBJ2-7, the V gene TRBV7-8; 10 bases match TRBD2. V was pared by 2 bases and J by 4 bases, with 2 bases of the junction left unmatched. CDR1 is SGHVS and CDR2 is FQNEAQ in the germline V gene. This CDR3 is 14 amino acids long. The variable domain in full, completed from reference TRBV7-8 and TRBJ2-7, reads GAGVSQSPRYKVAKRGQDVALRCDPISGHVSLFWYQQALGQGPEFLTYFQNEAQLDKSGLPSDRFFAERPEGSVSTLKIQRTQQEDSAVYLCASSLLAGVYEQYFGPGTRLTVT.